The 29 T cell receptor beta chains given below trace back to one sample, sequenced in a study of blood T cell repertoires in COVID-19 (dated by TCRdb to the early 2020s). Library generation was performed with the immunoSEQ multiplex PCR assay. This is the immuneACCESS table as TCRdb keeps it, with only in-frame sequences that have V and J called. A part of the clones is gone; compared with another copy, unresolved V genes explain less than half, and the rest is unexplained. Across this sample there are around 150,000 clones, with approximately 82% seen only once. The ten largest clonotypes hold approximately 11% of the sample. Sequencing was performed on peripheral blood. The receptors stem from a man in his fifties or sixties who had recovered from COVID-19.

This CDR3 reads CASSQDRGGYNEQFF. DNA for the CDR3: TGTGCCAGCAGCCAAGACAGGGGGGGATACAATGAGCAGTTCTTC. The rearrangement uses TRBV5-4 and TRBJ2-1; 9 bases align to TRBD1. The germline V gene encodes CDR1 SGHNT and CDR2 YYREEE (reference sequence). After removal of 4 bases from V and 4 bases from J, the junction contained 6 bases not matched to a gene. The CDR3 is made up of 15 amino acids.

The chain links TRBV6-1 to TRBJ2-3, with 7 positions matching TRBD2. Germline trimming cut 4 bases from V and 2 bases from J; bases unmatched to any gene: 9. The germline V gene has CDR1 MNHNS and CDR2 SASEGT. CDR3 length equals 16 residues. CDR3 loop: CASSGTLAEITDTQYF. CDR3 DNA sequence: TGTGCCAGCAGTGGCACTCTAGCGGAGATCACAGATACGCAGTATTTT.

This sequence joins TRBV24-1 and TRBJ2-7, with D perhaps TRBD2 (6 bases). This CDR3 region has 15 residues. The V end was cut by 2 bases, the J end by 1 base, with 11 bases between. Looked up from germline, CDR1 is KGHDR and CDR2 is SFDVKD. The CDR3 protein is CATSDWGDGSYEQYF. In DNA, the CDR3 is TGTGCCACCAGTGATTGGGGGGACGGTTCCTACGAGCAGTACTTC.

The chain carries TRBV5-4 and TRBJ2-2, with D possibly being TRBD2 (5 bases). Germline V gives CDR1 SGHNT, CDR2 YYREEE (reference sequence). The V and J ends lost 5 bases and 4 bases respectively, with 18 bases between them. CDR3 length: 16 residues. This CDR3 reads CASSTAGGGSTGELFF. The DNA of the CDR3 is TGTGCCAGCAGTACCGCTGGCGGAGGAAGCACCGGGGAGCTGTTTTTT.

This chain connects TRBV5-6 to TRBJ2-1, with D tentatively TRBD1 (6 bases). Trimming took off 4 bases at V and 0 bases at J, with 14 bases between the two ends. CDR1 is SGHDT, CDR2 YYEEEE, per germline. This CDR3 contains 16 residues. CDR3 in DNA: TGTGCCAGCAGCCCCAGGGGCAGAAGCTCCTACAATGAGCAGTTCTTC. It translates to CASSPRGRSSYNEQFF.

V usage is TRBV11-3 and J usage is TRBJ2-1; D call uncertain. CDR1 SGHNT and CDR2 YENEEA come from the germline V gene. V lost 1 base and J 5 bases, leaving 9 bases between the germline ends. CDR3 length: 14 residues. CDR3 sequence reads: CASSLGAENNEQFF. In nucleotides, the CDR3 is TGTGCCAGCAGCTTAGGGGCAGAAAACAATGAGCAGTTCTTC.

This chain connects TRBV5-3 to TRBJ1-6, with 7 bases aligning to TRBD1. TRBV5-3 is given ORF status, its function remaining uncertain. This CDR3 has 15 residues. After removal of 1 base from V and 5 bases from J, the junction contained 3 bases not matched to a gene. This CDR3 is CARSLTGQNNSPLHF. In nucleotides, the CDR3 is TGTGCCAGAAGCTTGACGGGACAGAATAATTCACCCCTCCACTTT.

The V gene is TRBV5-1, the J gene TRBJ2-1; D possibly corresponds to TRBD2 (6 bases). The germline V and J ends were trimmed by 0 bases and 5 bases, with 12 bases remaining between them. The CDR3 length is 15 residues. Germline V CDR1 and CDR2: SGHRS, YFSETQ. The CDR3 nucleotides read TGCGCCAGCAGCTTGGTAACGGGAGAGAACAATGAGCAGTTCTTC. Amino acid sequence: CASSLVTGENNEQFF.

This chain connects TRBV14 to TRBJ2-1; D may be TRBD2 (5 bases). Germline CDR1 and CDR2: SGHDN and FVKESK. The CDR3 has 12 amino acids. V gave up 3 bases and J gave up 9 bases, with 9 bases separating them. The CDR3 DNA sequence: TGTGCCAGCAGCCAGGGAGCGCCTGAGCAGTTCTTC. Residues: CASSQGAPEQFF.

This rearrangement joins TRBV5-5 to TRBJ1-5; no clear D gene. Trimming shortened V by 0 bases and J by 7 bases, and 11 bases separated the two germline ends. This CDR3 spans 14 amino acids. Germline values: CDR1 SGHKS, CDR2 YYEKEE (reference sequence). The CDR3 here is CASSLVPEAQPQHF. DNA of the CDR3: TGTGCCAGCAGCTTGGTCCCTGAGGCACAGCCCCAGCATTTT.

CDR3 protein: CASRPGQGSQYF. For the CDR3, the DNA is TGTGCCAGCAGGCCGGGACAGGGATCGCAGTATTTT. This chain joins TRBV5-8 and TRBJ2-3; 9 bases agree with TRBD1. J was trimmed by 10 bases and V by 5 bases; bases with no gene match: 5. CDR1 is SGHTS, CDR2 YDEGEE, per germline. This CDR3 is built from 12 residues.

V and J are TRBV27 and TRBJ2-7; 9 bases agree with TRBD2. V trimming: 2 bases; J trimming: 6 bases; junction bases outside the gene matches: 11. Germline loops: CDR1 MNHEY, CDR2 SMNVEV (reference sequence). The CDR3 consists of 16 residues. CDR3 nucleotide sequence: TGTGCCAGCAGTTTAGACGGCGGGAGGGCATCTGGCGAGCAGTACTTC. It translates to CASSLDGGRASGEQYF.

This chain links TRBV3-1 (or the pseudogene TRBV3-2) with TRBJ1-2; D call uncertain. Germline V gene data show CDR1 as LGHDT and CDR2 as YNNKEL (reference sequence). The CDR3 contains 13 residues. V lost 4 bases to trimming and J lost 3 bases, with 9 bases between them. The CDR3: CASSPLEHYGYTF. The CDR3, as DNA: TGTGCCAGCAGCCCCTTGGAGCACTATGGCTACACCTTC.

The chain carries TRBV24-1 and TRBJ2-5; 8 nucleotides line up with TRBD1. The CDR3 totals 16 residues. V lost 4 bases and J lost 2; bases outside the gene matches: 8. Germline CDR1 KGHDR, CDR2 SFDVKD. The chain's CDR3 is CATSESGTGNQETQYF. The CDR3 nucleotides read TGTGCCACCAGTGAGTCCGGGACAGGAAATCAAGAGACCCAGTACTTC.

This chain joins TRBV4-3 and TRBJ1-1; D may be TRBD1 (6 bases). The V gene's germline CDR1 is LGHNA and CDR2 YSLEER. V dropped 4 bases and J dropped 3 bases, with 12 bases sitting between them. The CDR3 totals 14 residues. The CDR3 DNA reads TGCGCCAGCAGCCTCACGGACAGAGACACTGAAGCTTTCTTT. Residues: CASSLTDRDTEAFF.

The genes are TRBV29-1 and TRBJ1-2; D gene ambiguous. The length of the CDR3 is 14 residues. CDR1 is SQVTM, CDR2 ANQGSEA, per germline. V shed 1 base and J shed 5 bases, with 14 bases lying between them. The CDR3 reads CSVEAARGRYGYTF. CDR3 DNA: TGCAGCGTTGAAGCAGCAAGAGGGCGGTATGGCTACACCTTC.

V and J are TRBV27 and TRBJ2-7; no clear D. CDR3 length: 15 amino acids. The ends were cut back, 4 bases at V and 0 bases at J, with 13 bases in the middle. Looked up from germline, CDR1 is MNHEY and CDR2 is SMNVEV (reference sequence). The CDR3 DNA follows: TGTGCCAGCAGTTCCCTGACTGAGAGCTCCTACGAGCAGTACTTC. Encoded protein: CASSSLTESSYEQYF.

The chain links TRBV14 to TRBJ1-2; D uncertain. CDR1 and CDR2 from the germline V gene are SGHDN and FVKESK. Trimming cost V 0 bases and J 1 base, with 6 bases left between them. The CDR3 covers 14 residues. CDR3 in DNA: TGTGCCAGCAGCCAAGACCGTTATAACTATGGCTACACCTTC. Translation: CASSQDRYNYGYTF. The full variable domain, in which reference TRBV14 and TRBJ1-2 provide the parts outside the CDR3, is EAGVTQFPSHSVIEKGQTVTLRCDPISGHDNLYWYRRVMGKEIKFLLHFVKESKQDESGMPNNRFLAERTGGTYSTLKVQPAELEDSGVYFCASSQDRYNYGYTFGSGTRLTVV.

This clone appeared a few times. This rearrangement joins TRBV7-8 to TRBJ1-1; TRBD1 is a possible D gene (5 bases). The CDR3 totals 14 residues. Germline lookup yields CDR1 SGHVS and CDR2 FQNEAQ. Trimming removed 4 bases from V and 0 bases from J, with 9 bases in between. CDR3 coding DNA: TGTGCCAGCAGCTCGGGGGAGGTGAACACTGAAGCTTTCTTT. Amino acids: CASSSGEVNTEAFF. The whole variable domain, remainder taken from reference TRBV7-8 and TRBJ1-1, is GAGVSQSPRYKVAKRGQDVALRCDPISGHVSLFWYQQALGQGPEFLTYFQNEAQLDKSGLPSDRFFAERPEGSVSTLKIQRTQQEDSAVYLCASSSGEVNTEAFFGQGTRLTVV.

This clone has more than one count but fewer than ten. The V and J genes are TRBV30 and TRBJ1-5; 11 bases are a match to TRBD1. This CDR3 region has 14 residues. Germline V gives CDR1 GTSNPN, CDR2 SVGIG (reference sequence). The ends lost 1 base at V and 4 bases at J; junction bases unmatched: 0. The CDR3 nucleotides read TGTGCCTGGAGTGGGGACAGGGGGAATCAGCCCCAGCATTTT. Translating gives CAWSGDRGNQPQHF.

This clone was detected many times. This chain uses TRBV9 with TRBJ2-2; 9 bases match TRBD1. Germline CDR1 and CDR2: SGDLS and YYNGEE. This CDR3 region has 15 residues. Unmatched junction bases numbered 5, after V lost 4 bases and J lost 4 bases. The CDR3, as DNA: TGTGCCAGCAGCCCTGGACAGGGGATCACCGGGGAGCTGTTTTTT. It codes for CASSPGQGITGELFF.

The rearrangement links TRBV14 to TRBJ2-2; D call uncertain. Between the trimmed V and J ends, which lost 1 base and 5 bases, there was a span of 5 bases. Germline CDR1 reads SGHDN; CDR2 reads FVKESK. This CDR3 has 13 amino acids. The CDR3 DNA follows: TGTGCCAGCAGCCAAGCAGTGACCGGGGAGCTGTTTTTT. It codes for CASSQAVTGELFF. The entire variable domain, with the rest obtained from reference TRBV14 and TRBJ2-2, is as follows: EAGVTQFPSHSVIEKGQTVTLRCDPISGHDNLYWYRRVMGKEIKFLLHFVKESKQDESGMPNNRFLAERTGGTYSTLKVQPAELEDSGVYFCASSQAVTGELFFGEGSRLTVL.

This sequence joins TRBV18 and TRBJ2-2; 10 positions match TRBD1. The CDR3 is 16 amino acids. V lost 5 bases, J lost 2 bases, and 5 bases stayed unmatched. CDR1 KGHSH and CDR2 LQKENI come from the germline V gene. Written as DNA, the CDR3 is TGTGCCAGCTCATCCGACAGGGGGCCTAACACCGGGGAGCTGTTTTTT. This sequence encodes CASSSDRGPNTGELFF.

The V and J genes are TRBV5-1 and TRBJ2-2; perhaps TRBD2 as D (5 bases). The germline gives CDR1 SGHRS, CDR2 YFSETQ. V gave up 0 bases and J gave up 0 bases, with 15 bases separating them. The CDR3 is made up of 18 amino acids. CDR3 sequence: CASSLDLSAAANTGELFF. CDR3 DNA: TGCGCCAGCAGCTTGGACCTTAGCGCAGCGGCGAACACCGGGGAGCTGTTTTTT.

The chain joins TRBV7-2 to TRBJ1-2; maybe TRBD1 (6 bases). This CDR3 spans 14 amino acids. With 5 bases removed from V and 3 bases from J, the gap between germline ends came to 13 bases. Per the germline V gene, CDR1 is SGHTA and CDR2 is FQGNSA. The CDR3 DNA reads as TGTGCCAGCAGCCTTGCCGGACAGCACTATGGCTACACCTTC. Residues: CASSLAGQHYGYTF.

The chain combines TRBV6-2 or TRBV6-3 with TRBJ2-7; 8 positions match TRBD2. V lost 4 bases, J lost 6 bases, and 11 bases stayed unmatched. The germline gives CDR1 MNHEY, CDR2 SVGEGT. The CDR3 runs to 15 residues. This CDR3 reads CASSSPFSGTREQYF. CDR3 DNA: TGTGCCAGCAGTTCCCCCTTTAGCGGGACCCGCGAGCAGTACTTC.

This chain links TRBV3-1 (or the pseudogene TRBV3-2) with TRBJ2-5; 16 nucleotides agree with TRBD2. This CDR3 contains 18 residues. V trimming: 4 bases; J trimming: 2 bases; junction bases outside the gene matches: 7. Looked up from germline, CDR1 is LGHDT and CDR2 is YNNKEL (reference sequence). CDR3 DNA sequence: TGTGCCAGCAGCCGATCCTGGGGACTAGCGGGGGGGCAAGAGACCCAGTACTTC. Its translation: CASSRSWGLAGGQETQYF.

This chain links TRBV9 with TRBJ2-5; possible D gene TRBD1, 6 bases. The CDR3 runs to 14 residues. V shed 3 bases and J shed 5 bases, with 14 bases lying between them. Looked up from germline, CDR1 is SGDLS and CDR2 is YYNGEE. CDR3 sequence reads: CASSAQGPGETQYF. CDR3 coding DNA: TGTGCCAGCAGCGCGCAGGGGCCGGGGGAGACCCAGTACTTC.

The rearrangement joins TRBV7-2 to TRBJ1-3; the match to TRBD1 covers 7 bases. The V gene end was trimmed by 5 bases and the J gene end by 0 bases; junction bases not matched to a gene: 4. Per the germline V gene, CDR1 is SGHTA and CDR2 is FQGNSA. This CDR3 region has 15 residues. The chain's CDR3 is CASSPWTGSGNTIYF. For the CDR3, the DNA is TGTGCCAGCAGCCCGTGGACAGGCTCTGGAAACACCATATATTTT. Supplemented by reference TRBV7-2 and TRBJ1-3, the full variable domain reads GAGVSQSPSNKVTEKGKDVELRCDPISGHTALYWYRQSLGQGLEFLIYFQGNSAPDKSGLPSDRFSAERTGGSVSTLTIQRTQQEDSAVYLCASSPWTGSGNTIYFGEGSWLTVV.